Listed below are T cell receptor beta chains from one sample, sequenced in a study of blood T cells in healthy people across ages. One entry per CDR3 protein, called by TCRdb with MiXCR from the 5' RACE reads. The data show hundreds of thousands of distinct CDR3 sequences, with around 30% seen just once and 17% held by the top ten. Source material: blood. All receptors derive from a woman older than 75 in good health. CDR3s include the opening cysteine and the closing phenylalanine or tryptophan. A D gene is named only where the DNA matches it firmly. Not every row has a clone size; where given, it reads once, few, many or a size class.

TRBV29-1,TRBJ1-1,NA,NA,CSVERRNTEAFF,TGCAGCGTTGAACGTCGGAACACTGAAGCTTTCTTT
TRBV6-6,TRBJ2-3,few,NA,CASSYTARSTDTQYF,TGTGCCAGCAGTTACACGGCGAGATCCACAGATACGCAGTATTTT
TRBV5-5,TRBJ2-1,NA,NA,CASSLGLQAYNEQFF,TGCGCCAGCAGCTTGGGGCTTCAGGCTTACAATGAGCAGTTCTTC
TRBV20-1,TRBJ2-5,NA,TRBD2,CSASSPSGMQETQYF,TGCAGTGCTAGTAGTCCTAGCGGCATGCAAGAGACCCAGTACTTC
TRBV7-9,TRBJ2-1,many,NA,CASSSPRGDNEQFF,TGTGCCAGCAGCTCCCCTAGAGGGGACAATGAGCAGTTCTTC
TRBV27,TRBJ1-1,NA,TRBD1,CASSGDSWNTEAFF,TGTGCCAGCAGTGGGGACAGCTGGAACACTGAAGCTTTCTTT
TRBV4-2,TRBJ1-4,many,NA,CASSQGRMINEKLFF,TGTGCCAGCAGCCAGGGACGAATGATTAATGAAAAACTGTTTTTT
TRBV7-2,TRBJ2-2,few,TRBD2,CASSLTSGGATGELFF,TGTGCCAGCAGCTTAACTAGCGGGGGGGCCACCGGGGAGCTGTTTTTT
TRBV27,TRBJ1-2,many,NA,CASRPPDRLGYGYTF,TGTGCCAGCAGGCCTCCTGACAGGCTAGGCTATGGCTACACCTTC
TRBV7-9,TRBJ2-7,NA,NA,CASSFETSGISYEQYF,TGTGCCAGCAGCTTTGAAACTTCCGGGATTTCCTACGAGCAGTACTTC
TRBV12-3/TRBV12-4,TRBJ1-1,many,NA,CASSLQGQAFF,TGTGCCAGCAGCCTGCAGGGGCAGGCTTTCTTT
TRBV7-2,TRBJ2-3,many,NA,CASSPSRGLVKDTQYF,TGTGCCAGCAGCCCGAGTCGGGGGCTAGTAAAAGATACGCAGTATTTT
TRBV6-5,TRBJ2-3,few,TRBD1,CASSYRTGGPDTQYF,TGTGCCAGCAGTTACCGGACAGGGGGGCCAGATACGCAGTATTTT
TRBV20-1,TRBJ2-7,NA,TRBD1,CSAQGQGSSYEQYF,TGCAGTGCCCAGGGACAGGGGAGCTCCTACGAGCAGTACTTC
TRBV18,TRBJ2-7,many,NA,CASSPRDKGEQYF,TGTGCCAGCTCCCCAAGGGACAAGGGCGAGCAGTACTTC
TRBV20-1,TRBJ2-5,many,TRBD1,CSASRPPQGQETQYF,TGCAGTGCTAGTAGACCCCCACAGGGGCAGGAGACCCAGTACTTC
TRBV7-9,TRBJ2-2,once,TRBD2,CASSLDPAGAGTGELFF,TGTGCCAGCAGCTTAGACCCAGCGGGGGCGGGGACCGGGGAGCTGTTTTTT
TRBV20-1,TRBJ2-7,many,NA,CSASKEQGYEQYF,TGCAGTGCTAGCAAAGAACAGGGTTACGAGCAGTACTTC
TRBV7-2,TRBJ1-5,few,NA,CASSSRQVNQPQHF,TGTGCCAGCAGCTCCCGACAGGTTAATCAGCCCCAGCATTTT
TRBV12-3/TRBV12-4,TRBJ2-1,many,TRBD2,CASSETGGVYNEQFF,TGTGCCAGCAGCGAGACGGGGGGTGTTTACAATGAGCAGTTCTTC
TRBV5-1,TRBJ2-1,many,TRBD2,CASSLTAGGNNEQFF,TGCGCCAGCAGCTTGACAGCGGGGGGCAACAATGAGCAGTTCTTC
TRBV6-5,TRBJ2-1,once,NA,CASSLGTAFQETQFF,TGTGCCAGCAGTCTGGGGACGGCATTCCAAGAGACCCAGTTCTTC
TRBV10-1,TRBJ2-7,NA,NA,CASSVGFGYEQYF,TGCGCCAGCAGTGTAGGGTTTGGCTACGAGCAGTACTTC
TRBV7-8,TRBJ1-2,NA,TRBD1,CASSLGTGGPSGNYGYTF,TGTGCCAGCAGCTTAGGGACAGGGGGTCCTAGTGGTAACTATGGCTACACCTTC
TRBV6-1,TRBJ1-4,NA,NA,CASTDSGVGPTNEKLFF,TGTGCCAGCACGGACTCTGGAGTCGGTCCAACTAATGAAAAACTGTTTTTT
TRBV12-3/TRBV12-4,TRBJ1-6,many,NA,CASSLQSGFYNSPLHF,TGTGCCAGCAGTCTGCAGTCGGGGTTTTATAATTCACCCCTCCACTTT
TRBV28,TRBJ1-2,NA,NA,CASSLSEPALGGYTF,TGTGCCAGCAGTTTATCTGAACCCGCCCTGGGTGGCTACACCTTC
TRBV7-2,TRBJ2-4,many,NA,CASSLVAVLAKNIQYF,TGTGCCAGCAGCTTAGTCGCGGTGCTAGCCAAAAACATTCAGTACTTC
TRBV5-1,TRBJ1-2,once,TRBD1,CASSWRQGNSGYTF,TGCGCCAGCAGCTGGCGACAGGGAAACTCTGGCTACACCTTC
TRBV6-2/TRBV6-3,TRBJ2-3,many,NA,CASRTPLGGPTDTQYF,TGTGCCAGCAGAACCCCTCTGGGGGGGCCAACAGATACGCAGTATTTT
TRBV7-9,TRBJ2-7,NA,NA,CASSASGTAYEQYF,TGTGCCAGCAGCGCCTCCGGGACGGCCTACGAGCAGTACTTC